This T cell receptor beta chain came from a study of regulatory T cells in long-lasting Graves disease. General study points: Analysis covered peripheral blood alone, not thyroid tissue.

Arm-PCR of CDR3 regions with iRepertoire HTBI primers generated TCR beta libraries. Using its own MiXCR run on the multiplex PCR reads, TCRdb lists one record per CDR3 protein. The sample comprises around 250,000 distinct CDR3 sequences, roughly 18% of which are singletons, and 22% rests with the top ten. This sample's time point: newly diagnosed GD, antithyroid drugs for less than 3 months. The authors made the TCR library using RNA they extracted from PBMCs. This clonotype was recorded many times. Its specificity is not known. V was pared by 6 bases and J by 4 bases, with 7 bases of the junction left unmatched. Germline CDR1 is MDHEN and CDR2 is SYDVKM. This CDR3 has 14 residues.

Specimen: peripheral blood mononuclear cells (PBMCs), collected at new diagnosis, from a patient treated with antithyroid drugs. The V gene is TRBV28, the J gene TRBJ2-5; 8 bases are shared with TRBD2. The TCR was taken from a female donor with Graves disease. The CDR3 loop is CASSRDRGGETQYF. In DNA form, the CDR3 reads TGTGCCAGCAGCCGGGACCGGGGGGGAGAGACCCAGTACTTC.